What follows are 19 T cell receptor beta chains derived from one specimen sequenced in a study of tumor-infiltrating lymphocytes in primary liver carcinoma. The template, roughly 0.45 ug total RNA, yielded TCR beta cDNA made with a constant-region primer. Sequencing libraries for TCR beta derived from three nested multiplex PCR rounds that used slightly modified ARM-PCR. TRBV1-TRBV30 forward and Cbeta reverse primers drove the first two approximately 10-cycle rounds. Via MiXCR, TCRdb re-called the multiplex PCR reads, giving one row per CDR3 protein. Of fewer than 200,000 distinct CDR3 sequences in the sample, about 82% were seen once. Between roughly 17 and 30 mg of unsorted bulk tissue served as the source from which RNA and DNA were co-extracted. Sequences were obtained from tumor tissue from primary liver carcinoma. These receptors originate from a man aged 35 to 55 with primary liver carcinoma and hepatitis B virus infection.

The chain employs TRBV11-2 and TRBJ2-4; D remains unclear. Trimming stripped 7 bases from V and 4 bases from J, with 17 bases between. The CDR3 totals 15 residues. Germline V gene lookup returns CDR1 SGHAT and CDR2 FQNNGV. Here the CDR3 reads CASTTSPVAKNIQYF. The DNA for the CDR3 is TGTGCCAGCACCACTTCTCCGGTAGCTAAAAACATTCAGTACTTC.

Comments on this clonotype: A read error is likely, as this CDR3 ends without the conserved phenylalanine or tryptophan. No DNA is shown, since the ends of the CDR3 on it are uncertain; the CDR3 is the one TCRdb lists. The CDR3 loop reads CASSQDGSLAKNLQYL. The chain has TRBV4-3 and TRBJ2-4. Counting both end residues, the CDR3 totals 16 amino acids. Germline V CDR1 and CDR2: LGHNA, YSLEER.

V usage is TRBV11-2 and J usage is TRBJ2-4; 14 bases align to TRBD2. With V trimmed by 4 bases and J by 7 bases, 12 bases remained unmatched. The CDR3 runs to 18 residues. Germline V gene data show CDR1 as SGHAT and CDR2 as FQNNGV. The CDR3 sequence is CASSSPGLAGVANNIQYF. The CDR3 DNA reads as TGTGCCAGCAGCTCACCGGGACTAGCGGGAGTAGCTAATAACATTCAGTACTTC.

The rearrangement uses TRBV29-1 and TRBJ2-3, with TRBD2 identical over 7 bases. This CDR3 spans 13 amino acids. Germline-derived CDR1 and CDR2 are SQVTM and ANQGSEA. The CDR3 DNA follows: TGCAGTGGAGCGGGAATGTCCATCCAGACGCAGTATTTT. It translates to CSGAGMSIQTQYF.

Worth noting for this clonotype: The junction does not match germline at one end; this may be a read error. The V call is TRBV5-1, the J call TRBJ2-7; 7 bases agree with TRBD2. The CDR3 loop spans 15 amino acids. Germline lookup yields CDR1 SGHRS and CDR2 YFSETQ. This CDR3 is CASCFSGCPNYEQYF. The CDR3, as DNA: TGCGCCAGCTGCTTTAGCGGGTGCCCCAACTACGAGCAGTACTTC.

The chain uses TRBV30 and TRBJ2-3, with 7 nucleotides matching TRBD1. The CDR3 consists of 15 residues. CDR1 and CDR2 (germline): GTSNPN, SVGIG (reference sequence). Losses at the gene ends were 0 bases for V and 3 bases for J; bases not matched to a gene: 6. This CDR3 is CAWSVIRGMTDTQYF. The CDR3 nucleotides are TGTGCCTGGAGTGTGATCAGGGGGATGACAGATACGCAGTATTTT.

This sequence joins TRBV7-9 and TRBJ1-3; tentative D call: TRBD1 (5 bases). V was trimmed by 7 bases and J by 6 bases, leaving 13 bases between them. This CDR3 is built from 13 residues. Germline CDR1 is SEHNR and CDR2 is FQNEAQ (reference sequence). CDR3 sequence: CASNMGDENTIYF. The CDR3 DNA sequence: TGTGCCAGCAATATGGGGGACGAAAACACCATATATTTT.

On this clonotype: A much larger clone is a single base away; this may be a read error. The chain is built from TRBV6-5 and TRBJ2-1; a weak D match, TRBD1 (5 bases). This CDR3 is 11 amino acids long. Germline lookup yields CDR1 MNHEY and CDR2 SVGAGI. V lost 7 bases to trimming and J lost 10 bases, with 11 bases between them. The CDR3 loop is CASNQGREQFF. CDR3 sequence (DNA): TGTGCCAGCAATCAGGGCCGGGAGCAGTTCTTC.

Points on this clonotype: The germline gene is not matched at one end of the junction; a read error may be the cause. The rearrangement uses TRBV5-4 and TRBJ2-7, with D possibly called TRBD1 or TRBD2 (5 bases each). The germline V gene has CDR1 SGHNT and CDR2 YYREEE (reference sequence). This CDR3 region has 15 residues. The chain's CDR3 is CASSSSVKDTWEHYF. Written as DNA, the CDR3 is TGTGCCAGCAGCTCATCAGTGAAGGACACTTGGGAGCATTACTTC.

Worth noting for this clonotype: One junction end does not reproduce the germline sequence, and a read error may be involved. In DNA form, the CDR3 reads TGCGCTAGCAGCCAAGAGGGACTGCCGTCCGAGACCCAGAACTTC. Translated, it gives CASSQEGLPSETQNF. V is TRBV4-3 and J is TRBJ2-5, with D possibly TRBD2 on 6 matching bases. The germline CDR1 and CDR2 sequences are LGHNA and YSLEER. CDR3 length equals 15 residues.

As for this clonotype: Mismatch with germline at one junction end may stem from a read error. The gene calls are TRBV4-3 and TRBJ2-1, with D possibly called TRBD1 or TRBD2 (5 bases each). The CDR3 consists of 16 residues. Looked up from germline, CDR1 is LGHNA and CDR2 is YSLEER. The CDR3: CANSQDVGDQYNEQFF. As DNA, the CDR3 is TGCGCCAACAGCCAAGATGTAGGGGACCAGTACAATGAGCAGTTCTTC.

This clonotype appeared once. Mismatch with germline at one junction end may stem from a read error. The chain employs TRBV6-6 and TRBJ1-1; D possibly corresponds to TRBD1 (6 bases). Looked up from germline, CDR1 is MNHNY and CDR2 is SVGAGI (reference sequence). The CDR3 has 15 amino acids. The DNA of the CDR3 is TGTGCCAGAAGTATTCCGTCGGCGCGGGACACCGAAGCTTTCTTT. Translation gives CARSIPSARDTEAFF.

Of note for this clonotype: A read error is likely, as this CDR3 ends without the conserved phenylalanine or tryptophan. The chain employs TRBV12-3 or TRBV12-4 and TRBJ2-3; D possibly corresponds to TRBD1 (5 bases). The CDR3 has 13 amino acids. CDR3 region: CASSSRVTDTQYL. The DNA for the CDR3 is TGTGCCAGCAGTTCCCGGGTGACAGATACACAGTATCTT.

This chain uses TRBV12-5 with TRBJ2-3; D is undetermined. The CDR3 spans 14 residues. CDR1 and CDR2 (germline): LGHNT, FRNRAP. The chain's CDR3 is CACAVTISTDTQYF. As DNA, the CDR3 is TGTGCATGTGCGGTCACAATTAGCACAGATACGCAGTATTTT. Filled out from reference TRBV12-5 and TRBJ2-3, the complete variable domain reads DARVTQTPRHKVTEMGQEVTMRCQPILGHNTVFWYRQTMMQGLELLAYFRNRAPLDDSGMPKDRFSAEMPDATLATLKIQPSEPRDSAVYFCACAVTISTDTQYFGPGTRLTVL.

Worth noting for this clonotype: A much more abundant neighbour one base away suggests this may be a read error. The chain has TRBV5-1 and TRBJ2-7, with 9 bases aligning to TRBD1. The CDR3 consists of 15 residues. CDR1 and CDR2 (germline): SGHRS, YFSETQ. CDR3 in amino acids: CASSLGTGDYGEQNF. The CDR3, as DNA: TGCGCCAGCAGCTTGGGGACAGGGGATTATGGCGAGCAGAACTTC.

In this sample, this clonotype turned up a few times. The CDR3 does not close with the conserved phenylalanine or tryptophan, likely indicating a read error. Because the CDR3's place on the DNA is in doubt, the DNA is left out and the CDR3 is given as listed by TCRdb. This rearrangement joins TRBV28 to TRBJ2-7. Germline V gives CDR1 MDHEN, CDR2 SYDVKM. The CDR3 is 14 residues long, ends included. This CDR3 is CASSPRQEYYEQYL.

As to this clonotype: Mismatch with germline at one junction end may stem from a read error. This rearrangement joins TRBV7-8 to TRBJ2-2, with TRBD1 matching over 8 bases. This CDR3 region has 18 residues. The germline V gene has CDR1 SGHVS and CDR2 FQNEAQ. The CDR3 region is CVSRLTPPGQAHTGELFF. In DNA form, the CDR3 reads TGTGTCAGCAGACTAACCCCTCCGGGACAGGCTCACACCGGGGAGCTGTTTTTT.

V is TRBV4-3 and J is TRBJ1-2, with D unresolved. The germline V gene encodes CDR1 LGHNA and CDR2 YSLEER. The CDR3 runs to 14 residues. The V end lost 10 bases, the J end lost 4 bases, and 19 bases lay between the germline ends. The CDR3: CANIQGQQLYGYTF. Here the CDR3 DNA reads TGCGCCAACATCCAAGGGCAGCAGCTCTATGGCTACACCTTC.

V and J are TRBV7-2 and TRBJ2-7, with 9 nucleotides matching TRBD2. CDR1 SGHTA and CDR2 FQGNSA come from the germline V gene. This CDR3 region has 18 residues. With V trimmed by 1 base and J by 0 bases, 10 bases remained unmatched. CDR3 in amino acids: CASSLVWGMTSGSYEQYF. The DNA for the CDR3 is TGTGCCAGCAGCTTAGTTTGGGGTATGACTAGCGGCTCCTACGAGCAGTACTTC.